The 15 T cell receptor beta chains listed next were all sequenced from one sample in a study of post-analysis software for immune sequencing data. cDNA libraries for TCR beta contained unique molecular identifiers. TCRdb processed the PCR reads anew with MiXCR; each CDR3 protein has one entry. Of hundreds of thousands of distinct CDR3 sequences in the sample, 30% were seen once. Findings and limits, study-wide: Compared with controls, patients had more of about 5 TRBV segments, including TRBV5-6, TRBV5-1 and TRBV20-1.

These receptors lack a known antigen. Sequencing was carried out using blood. These receptors were obtained from a girl aged 10-17 years with multiple sclerosis.

This clonotype was seen a single time. CDR3 coding DNA: TGTGCCAGCAGTGAACCCGCGGGCCTTTGGGAGACCCAGTACTTC. Protein: CASSEPAGLWETQYF. The V call is TRBV6-1, the J call TRBJ2-5, with D possibly being TRBD2 (5 bases). Trimming took 2 bases from V and 5 from J, leaving 15 bases between them. Germline CDR1 MNHNS, CDR2 SASEGT. The CDR3 extends over 15 amino acids.

This clonotype appeared a single time. This chain links TRBV5-1 with TRBJ2-1; D is perhaps TRBD2 (5 bases). V shed 2 bases and J shed 0 bases, with 12 bases lying between them. The CDR3 runs to 16 residues. CDR1 and CDR2 from the germline V gene are SGHRS and YFSETQ. CDR3 amino acids: CASSLERYPSYNEQFF. Here the CDR3 DNA reads TGCGCCAGCAGCTTAGAGCGGTACCCCTCCTACAATGAGCAGTTCTTC.

This sequence joins TRBV29-1 and TRBJ2-1; tentatively, D is TRBD2 (6 bases). The CDR3 spans 13 residues. V dropped 6 bases and J dropped 3 bases, with 12 bases sitting between them. Germline-derived CDR1 and CDR2 are SQVTM and ANQGSEA. As DNA, the CDR3 is TGCAGCGTAAGTCGGGGGAACTACAATGAGCAGTTCTTC. Its translation is CSVSRGNYNEQFF.

The V and J genes are TRBV20-1 and TRBJ2-1; 11 bases are shared with TRBD2. Per the germline V gene, CDR1 is DFQATT and CDR2 is SNEGSKA (reference sequence). This CDR3 has 19 amino acids. V was pared by 0 bases and J by 5 bases, with 15 bases of the junction left unmatched. The CDR3 bases are TGCAGTGCTAGAGATTTTTTAGCGGGAGGGCTCAAGGGGAACAATGAGCAGTTCTTC. Its translation is CSARDFLAGGLKGNNEQFF.

This clonotype came up many times. The gene calls are TRBV5-1 and TRBJ2-1; 7 bases line up with TRBD2. CDR3 length: 15 residues. Germline V gene sequence: CDR1 SGHRS, CDR2 YFSETQ. Unmatched junction bases numbered 6, after V lost 6 bases and J lost 0 bases. The CDR3 DNA is TGCGCCAGCACCACTAGCGCTAGCTCCTACAATGAGCAGTTCTTC. Encoded protein: CASTTSASSYNEQFF.

The genes are TRBV6-5 and TRBJ2-1; D may be TRBD1 or TRBD2 (5 bases each). The J call could be wrong; TRBJ2-7 is a better fit for the DNA end. CDR3 length: 13 amino acids. CDR1 MNHEY and CDR2 SVGAGI come from the germline V gene. Here the CDR3 DNA reads TGTGCCAGCAGTTACGATGAGGGGAATGAGCAGTACTTC. Encoded protein: CASSYDEGNEQYF.

The sample holds a few counts of this clonotype. The gene calls are TRBV20-1 and TRBJ1-1; D possibly corresponds to TRBD1 (6 bases). Trimming shortened V by 5 bases and J by 5 bases, and 15 bases separated the two germline ends. This CDR3 spans 13 amino acids. CDR1 and CDR2 (germline): DFQATT, SNEGSKA (reference sequence). The chain's CDR3 is CSAPDRPGTEAFF. The CDR3 DNA sequence: TGCAGTGCTCCCGACAGGCCGGGGACTGAAGCTTTCTTT.

This clonotype has a count of ten or more. The rearrangement links TRBV7-9 to TRBJ2-6; no firm D call. V was clipped by 1 base and J by 0 bases, with 7 bases between them. The germline CDR1 and CDR2 sequences are SEHNR and FQNEAQ (reference sequence). The CDR3 sequence is 16 residues long. Here the CDR3 DNA reads TGTGCCAGCAGCTTAGACGGTAACTCTGGGGCCAACGTCCTGACTTTC. Amino acids: CASSLDGNSGANVLTF.

This clonotype appeared once. The chain has TRBV6-6 and TRBJ2-2; 14 bases map to TRBD2. CDR3 length equals 16 residues. From germline, CDR1 is MNHNY and CDR2 SVGAGI (reference sequence). V was clipped by 6 bases and J by 6 bases; unmatched bases: 6. CDR3 residues: CASRTRLAGGAGELFF. Written as DNA, the CDR3 is TGTGCCAGCAGAACCAGACTAGCGGGAGGGGCCGGGGAGCTGTTTTTT.

V is TRBV27 and J is TRBJ2-3; no firm D call. This CDR3 is 14 amino acids long. Trimming removed 8 bases at V and 3 bases at J, with 15 bases between. Germline values: CDR1 MNHEY, CDR2 SMNVEV (reference sequence). CDR3 protein: CASQEGYITDTQYF. DNA for the CDR3: TGTGCCAGCCAAGAAGGATACATTACAGATACGCAGTATTTT.

The rearrangement uses TRBV11-2 and TRBJ2-1; 8 bases map to TRBD1. This CDR3 has 17 residues. Germline lookup yields CDR1 SGHAT and CDR2 FQNNGV. V was pared by 1 base and J by 7 bases, with 12 bases of the junction left unmatched. The CDR3 sequence is CASSLGLGQGARNEQFF. The CDR3 coding sequence is TGTGCCAGCAGCTTAGGGCTGGGTCAGGGGGCGCGAAATGAGCAGTTCTTC.

The chain links TRBV6-2 or TRBV6-3 to TRBJ2-7, with D perhaps TRBD2 (5 bases). The germline CDR1 and CDR2 sequences are MNHEY and SVGEGT. Deletions cut 7 bases from V and 3 bases from J, with 13 bases between. This CDR3 contains 13 residues. In DNA, the CDR3 is TGTGCCAGCAAAGACGGCGCGGGCTACGAGCAGTACTTC. This sequence encodes CASKDGAGYEQYF.

This clonotype appeared many times. The V and J genes are TRBV5-5 and TRBJ2-1; 10 nucleotides match TRBD1. The CDR3 is made up of 15 amino acids. Germline loops: CDR1 SGHKS, CDR2 YYEKEE (reference sequence). The V segment lost 4 bases and the J segment 7 bases; nucleotides outside the gene matches: 8. CDR3 bases: TGTGCCAGCAGCCCGGGGACAGGGGAATGGAATGAGCAGTTCTTC. Protein product: CASSPGTGEWNEQFF.

This clonotype has only a few counts. The chain combines TRBV6-1 with TRBJ1-4; D unclear. The V end was cut by 2 bases, the J end by 7 bases, with 8 bases between. This CDR3 is 13 amino acids long. CDR1 is MNHNS and CDR2 is SASEGT in the germline V gene. This CDR3 reads CASSEYRGEKLFF. The CDR3 nucleotides read TGTGCCAGCAGTGAATATCGTGGTGAAAAACTGTTTTTT.

This clonotype has only a few counts. Germline and junction disagree at one end, which may indicate a read error. The chain has TRBV4-3 and TRBJ1-2; D call uncertain. CDR3 length: 13 residues. The V gene's germline CDR1 is LGHNA and CDR2 YSLEER. The CDR3 sequence: CASSQARNYGYTF. CDR3 DNA: TGCGCCAGCAGTCAAGCCAGGAACTATGGCTACACCTTC.